This TCR beta chain emerged from a study of blood T cells in healthy people across ages. This clonotype was found a few times. Primed by a sample-barcoded 5' primer and a J-beta primer mix, a second PCR proceeded for about 7 to 11 cycles. TCRdb ran MiXCR on the 5' RACE reads and lists one entry per CDR3 protein. The data show 1.5 million to 2 million distinct CDR3 sequences, 28% seen once. This CDR3 has 16 amino acids. Sequences were obtained from blood. The chain joins TRBV21-1 to TRBJ2-6; the table's D call, TRBD1, has no DNA check behind it. TRBV21-1 is annotated as a pseudogene. The clonotype comes from a woman between 25 and 40 years old in good health. DNA of the CDR3: TGTGCCAGCAGCAAAGAACAGGGGTACGGGGCCAACGTCCTGACTTTC. Translated: CASSKEQGYGANVLTF.